In this sample, the clone carrying this TCR beta chain turned up a few times. The target antigen is unknown. The sample is drawn from a study of CD8 T cells in ankylosing spondylitis. Points from the study as a whole: Earlier work had already found some motif variants in reactive arthritis synovial fluid and blood. One TCR beta motif, made up of fewer than 10 highly homologous variants, appeared characteristic of ankylosing spondylitis blood. Reported data indicate significant enrichment of disease-linked clones within matched ankylosing spondylitis synovial fluid. Relatively scarce in peripheral blood, disease-linked clones were CD8+.

The authors made TCR beta libraries by quantitative 5'-RACE with molecular barcodes. Using its own MiXCR run on the 5' RACE reads, TCRdb lists one record per CDR3 protein. Among 500,000 to 550,000 distinct CDR3 sequences listed, roughly 12% were seen once. The V end lost 1 base, the J end lost 4 bases, and 12 bases lay between the germline ends. The CDR3 has 14 residues. Germline V gene data show CDR1 as DFQATT and CDR2 as SNEGSKA (reference sequence). The sequencing sample was made of blood, either unsorted or a sorted T cell fraction (not recorded which). The rearrangement links TRBV20-1 to TRBJ2-3; D ambiguous. The sequence was obtained from a male donor with ankylosing spondylitis. CDR3 DNA: TGCAGTGCTAGAGTTATGCGTATGGCAGATACGCAGTATTTT. Amino acid sequence: CSARVMRMADTQYF.